This T cell receptor beta chain comes out of a study of blood T cells in healthy people across ages. Across the whole study: The template switching approach captured approximately one barcoded beta molecule for every two T cells.

The second PCR ran about 6 to 11 cycles with a sample-barcoded 5' primer and J-beta primers. With 12 random nucleotides, a template-switch adaptor tagged each individual cDNA molecule. Sequencing recovered at least 2.5 million CDR3-containing paired-end reads from each sample. TCRdb redid the calling of the 5' RACE reads with MiXCR, one entry per CDR3 protein. The sample comprises some 690,000 distinct CDR3 sequences, roughly 20% of which are singletons, and 22% rests with the top ten. The TCR was taken from a man aged 65-85 years in good health. Input material: blood.

CDR3 loop: CASSQLGHPINEQFF. The CDR3 region has the DNA TGCGCCAGCAGCCAGCTAGGTCACCCTATCAATGAGCAGTTCTTC. V is TRBV4-1 and J is TRBJ2-1; D not certain. Per germline, CDR1 MGHRA and CDR2 YSYEKL. Deletions cut 3 bases from V and 6 bases from J, with 15 bases between. The CDR3 spans 15 residues.